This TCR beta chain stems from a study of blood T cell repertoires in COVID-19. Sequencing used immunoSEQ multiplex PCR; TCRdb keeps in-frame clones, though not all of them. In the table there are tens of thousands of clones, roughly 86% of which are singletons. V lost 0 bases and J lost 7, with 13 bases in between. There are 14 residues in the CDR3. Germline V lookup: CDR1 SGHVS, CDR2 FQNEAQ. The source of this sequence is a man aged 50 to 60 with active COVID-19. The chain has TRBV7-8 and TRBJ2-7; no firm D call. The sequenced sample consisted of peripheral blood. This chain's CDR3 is CASSLALGSEEQYF. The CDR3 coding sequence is TGTGCCAGCAGCTTAGCGCTAGGTTCCGAGGAGCAGTACTTC.